One sample yielded the 9 T cell receptor beta chains listed below, sequenced in a study of cytomegalovirus exposure and HLA in healthy donors. PCR amplification relied on 60 Vbeta primers (plus 13 Jbeta primers). Some clones are missing from TCRdb's copy, which holds only in-frame ones; the method was immunoSEQ multiplex PCR. Here the sample spans over 65,000 clones, around 77% being singletons. Sequencing was performed on PBMCs. These receptors came from a man aged 50 to 59 in good health and CMV-seronegative.

In the case of this clone: The sample contains more than one DNA sequence encoding this CDR3. V usage is TRBV11-1 and J usage is TRBJ1-1; maybe TRBD1 (6 bases). This CDR3 region has 13 residues. V dropped 4 bases and J dropped 1 base, with 7 bases sitting between them. CDR1 and CDR2 from the germline V gene are SGHAT and FQDESV (reference sequence). The CDR3 DNA reads TGTGCCAGCAGCTGGACAGCGAACACTGAAGCTTTCTTT. Protein: CASSWTANTEAFF.

This chain joins TRBV5-1 and TRBJ1-2; weak D call: TRBD1 (5 bases). Germline V gene data show CDR1 as SGHRS and CDR2 as YFSETQ. Trimming removed 4 bases at V and 7 bases at J, with 17 bases between. The CDR3 is 14 residues long. The CDR3 coding sequence is TGCGCCAGCAGCCGAGACAGTCCTACGGGTGGCTACACCTTC. Protein sequence: CASSRDSPTGGYTF.

This clone has just one count. The V and J genes are TRBV5-1 and TRBJ2-1; 10 bases map to TRBD2. Germline V gives CDR1 SGHRS, CDR2 YFSETQ. J lost 0 bases, V lost 2 bases, and 17 bases had no gene match. CDR3 length equals 21 residues. The CDR3 sequence: CASSLPLAGVQEISSYNEQFF. The CDR3 nucleotides read TGCGCCAGCAGCTTACCCCTAGCGGGGGTCCAAGAGATAAGCTCCTACAATGAGCAGTTCTTC.

CDR3: CASSELADRGRFGELFF. DNA for the CDR3: TGCGCCAGCAGTGAATTAGCGGACAGGGGGCGCTTCGGGGAGCTGTTTTTT. The V gene is TRBV10-1, the J gene TRBJ2-2, with 11 positions matching TRBD1. This CDR3 has 17 residues. Germline V gene lookup returns CDR1 WNHNN and CDR2 SYGVQD (reference sequence). The V segment lost 3 bases and the J segment 7 bases; nucleotides outside the gene matches: 10.

V is TRBV10-3 and J is TRBJ2-1; D is unclear. Trimming stripped 7 bases from V and 6 bases from J, with 19 bases between. This CDR3 is built from 15 residues. Germline CDR1 ENHRY, CDR2 SYGVKD. CDR3 coding DNA: TGTGCCATCAAACTCGACCTGGCTCTAGGCAATGAGCAGTTCTTC. This codes for CAIKLDLALGNEQFF.

This chain connects TRBV6-1 to TRBJ1-4; D gene ambiguous. Trimming cost V 6 bases and J 8 bases, with 7 bases left between them. Germline loops: CDR1 MNHNS, CDR2 SASEGT. The CDR3 covers 11 residues. CDR3 bases: TGTGCCAGCAGGTCCCAAGAAAAACTGTTTTTT. Its translation is CASRSQEKLFF.

The gene calls are TRBV5-1 and TRBJ2-5; D may be TRBD1 (6 bases). CDR1 and CDR2 from the germline V gene are SGHRS and YFSETQ. Between the trimmed V and J ends, which lost 2 bases and 2 bases, there was a span of 10 bases. The CDR3 is 14 residues long. This CDR3 is CASSLGQQQETQYF. The CDR3 nucleotides read TGCGCCAGCAGCTTAGGACAGCAACAAGAGACCCAGTACTTC.

The rearrangement uses TRBV9 and TRBJ1-6; D remains unclear. Trimming left V 3 bases short and J 8 bases short, with 15 bases between. CDR1 and CDR2 from the germline V gene are SGDLS and YYNGEE. The CDR3 has 15 residues. CDR3 nucleotides: TGTGCCAGCAGCGCACGGACCGGGAGGCATTCACCCCTCCACTTT. It encodes CASSARTGRHSPLHF.

V gene TRBV5-5 combines with J gene TRBJ2-3; unclear D gene. Germline assignment: CDR1 SGHKS and CDR2 YYEKEE (reference sequence). With 4 bases removed from V and 2 bases from J, the gap between germline ends came to 5 bases. This CDR3 contains 12 residues. CDR3 sequence (DNA): TGTGCCAGCAGCCCGTCCACAGATACGCAGTATTTT. This gives the protein CASSPSTDTQYF. The entire variable domain, with the rest obtained from reference TRBV5-5 and TRBJ2-3, is as follows: DAGVTQSPTHLIKTRGQQVTLRCSPISGHKSVSWYQQVLGQGPQFIFQYYEKEERGRGNFPDRFSARQFPNYSSELNVNALLLGDSALYLCASSPSTDTQYFGPGTRLTVL.